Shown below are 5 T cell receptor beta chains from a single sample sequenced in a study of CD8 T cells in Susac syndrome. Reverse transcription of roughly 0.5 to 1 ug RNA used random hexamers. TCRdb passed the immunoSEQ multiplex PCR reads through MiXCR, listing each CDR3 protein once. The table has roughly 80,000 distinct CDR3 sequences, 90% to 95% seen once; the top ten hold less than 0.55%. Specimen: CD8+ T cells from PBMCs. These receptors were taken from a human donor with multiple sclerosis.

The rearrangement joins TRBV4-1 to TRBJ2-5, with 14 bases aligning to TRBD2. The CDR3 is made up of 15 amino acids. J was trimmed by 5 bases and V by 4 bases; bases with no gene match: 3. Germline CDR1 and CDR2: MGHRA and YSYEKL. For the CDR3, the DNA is TGCGCCAGCAGCCCGACTAGCGGGAGGGCGGAGACCCAGTACTTC. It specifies CASSPTSGRAETQYF.

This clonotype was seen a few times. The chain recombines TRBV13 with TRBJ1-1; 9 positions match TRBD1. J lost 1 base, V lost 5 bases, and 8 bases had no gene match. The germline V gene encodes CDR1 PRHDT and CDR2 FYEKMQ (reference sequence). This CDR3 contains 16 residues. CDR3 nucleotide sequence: TGTGCCAGCAGCCCTAGGAAGACAGGGGGGAACACTGAAGCTTTCTTT. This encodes CASSPRKTGGNTEAFF. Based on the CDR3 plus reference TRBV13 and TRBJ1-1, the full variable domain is AAGVIQSPRHLIKEKRETATLKCYPIPRHDTVYWYQQGPGQDPQFLISFYEKMQSDKGSIPDRFSAQQFSDYHSELNMSSLELGDSALYFCASSPRKTGGNTEAFFGQGTRLTVV.

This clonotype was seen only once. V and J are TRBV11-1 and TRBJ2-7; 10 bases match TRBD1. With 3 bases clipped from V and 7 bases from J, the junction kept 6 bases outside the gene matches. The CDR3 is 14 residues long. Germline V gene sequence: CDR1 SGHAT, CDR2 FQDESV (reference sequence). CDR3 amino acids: CASSFGTGDQEQYF. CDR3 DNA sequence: TGTGCCAGCAGCTTCGGGACAGGGGATCAAGAGCAGTACTTC.

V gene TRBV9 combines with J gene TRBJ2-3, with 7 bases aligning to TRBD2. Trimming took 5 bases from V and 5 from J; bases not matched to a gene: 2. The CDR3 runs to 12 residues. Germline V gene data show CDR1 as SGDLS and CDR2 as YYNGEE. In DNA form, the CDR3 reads TGTGCCAGCAGAGGACTAGAAGATACGCAGTATTTT. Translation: CASRGLEDTQYF.

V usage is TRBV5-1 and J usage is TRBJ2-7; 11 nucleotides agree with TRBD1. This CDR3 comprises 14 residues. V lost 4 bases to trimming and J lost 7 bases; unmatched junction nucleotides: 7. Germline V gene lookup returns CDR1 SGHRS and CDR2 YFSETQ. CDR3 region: CASSHGQGAWEQYF. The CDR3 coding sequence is TGCGCCAGCAGCCATGGACAGGGGGCTTGGGAGCAGTACTTC.